This is a list of T cell receptor beta chains from one sample in a study of response to subunit inactivated influenza vaccine. MiXCR was run by TCRdb on the RT-PCR reads, yielding one entry per CDR3 protein. The sample records around 750,000 distinct CDR3 sequences, 21% being singletons. Source: PBMCs from blood, taken approximately 5 days after vaccination. These receptors originate from a man aged 45-65 years who received an inactivated influenza vaccine. The CDR3 runs from the conserved cysteine through the conserved F or W. Each record gives: clone size, J gene, D gene, V gene, CDR3 protein, CDR3 DNA. D genes are given only for firm matches. Expanded clones are given a class, and other clones once, few, many or no size at all.

few TRBJ2-7 . TRBV6-5 CASSYRKTGGEGEQYF TGTGCCAGCAGTTACCGTAAGACAGGAGGCGAAGGCGAGCAGTACTTC
. TRBJ2-1 . TRBV27 CASSLRLGGDPYNEQFF TGTGCCAGCAGTTTGAGATTGGGAGGAGATCCCTACAATGAGCAGTTCTTC
many TRBJ2-3 TRBD2 TRBV20-1 CSARAAGVDTQYF TGCAGTGCTAGGGCAGCGGGGGTAGATACGCAGTATTTT
. TRBJ2-5 . TRBV2 CASSGARETQYF TGTGCCAGCTCCGGTGCCCGAGAGACCCAGTACTTC
once TRBJ2-2 . TRBV2 CASKYLVVNTGELFF TGTGCCAGCAAGTATTTGGTCGTGAACACCGGGGAGCTGTTTTTT
many TRBJ2-1 TRBD2 TRBV12-3/TRBV12-4 CASSALAGGFANEQFF TGTGCCAGCAGTGCCCTAGCGGGGGGGTTTGCTAATGAGCAGTTCTTC
. TRBJ1-2 . TRBV12-3/TRBV12-4 CASSLIRVSGYTF TGTGCCAGCAGCCTTATCCGGGTTAGTGGCTACACCTTC
. TRBJ2-7 . TRBV12-3/TRBV12-4 CASSSALDYEQYF TGTGCCAGCAGTTCAGCACTGGATTACGAGCAGTACTTC
few TRBJ2-7 . TRBV21-1 CASSKGGGNYEQYF TGTGCCAGCAGCAAAGGCGGTGGGAACTACGAGCAGTACTTC
. TRBJ1-2 TRBD1 TRBV11-2 CASSVTGAAFGGYTF TGTGCCAGCAGCGTGACAGGGGCCGCTTTTGGGGGCTACACCTTC
. TRBJ2-1 . TRBV28 CASAREGGVYNEQFF TGTGCCAGTGCCAGGGAAGGGGGGGTATACAATGAGCAGTTCTTC
few TRBJ2-5 TRBD2 TRBV20-1 CSASQPGLAGTQYF TGCAGTGCTAGCCAACCTGGACTAGCAGGCACCCAGTACTTC
few TRBJ2-1 . TRBV6-2/TRBV6-3 CASSAGIGSSYNEQFF TGTGCCAGCAGTGCGGGAATAGGAAGCTCCTACAATGAGCAGTTCTTC
few TRBJ2-3 . TRBV20-1 CSANSDGRDTQYF TGCAGTGCGAATAGTGACGGTCGGGATACGCAGTATTTT
few TRBJ2-1 . TRBV20-1 CSARSGLVYNEQFF TGCAGTGCTAGATCCGGACTGGTATACAATGAGCAGTTCTTC
few TRBJ2-7 TRBD1 TRBV12-5 CASGLVRDQDRNRLCHYEQYF TGTGCTAGTGGTTTGGTACGAGACCAGGACAGGAATCGTCTATGCCATTACGAGCAGTACTTC
many TRBJ2-3 . TRBV5-1 CASTEDTNQNTQYF TGCGCCAGCACCGAGGACACGAACCAAAATACGCAGTATTTT
. TRBJ1-1 . TRBV7-2 CASSLVPRTNTEAFF TGTGCCAGCAGCTTAGTTCCGAGAACGAACACTGAAGCTTTCTTT
few TRBJ2-3 TRBD2 TRBV11-3 CASSLVPLLAGGLHQYTDTQYF TGTGCCAGCAGCTTAGTTCCCTTGTTAGCGGGAGGTCTTCATCAGTACACAGATACGCAGTATTTT
. TRBJ2-1 . TRBV5-5 CASSLGRATLNEQFF TGTGCCAGCAGCTTGGGAAGGGCCACTCTCAATGAGCAGTTCTTC
few TRBJ2-7 . TRBV7-2 CASSYLQGYEQYF TGTGCCAGCAGCTATCTACAGGGCTACGAGCAGTACTTC
. TRBJ1-6 . TRBV9 CASSPRTGSGTLHF TGTGCCAGCAGCCCCCGGACGGGTTCTGGTACCCTCCACTTT
. TRBJ1-6 . TRBV19 CATGVSNSPLHF TGTGCCACCGGGGTCTCGAATTCACCCCTCCACTTT
. TRBJ1-6 . TRBV3-1 CASSSRRDQGSPLHF TGTGCCAGCAGCTCGCGCCGGGACCAGGGTTCACCCCTCCACTTT
few TRBJ2-5 . TRBV2 CASSDPTGPQETQYF TGTGCCAGCAGTGACCCGACCGGCCCCCAAGAGACCCAGTACTTC
few TRBJ2-1 . TRBV4-3 CASSQAEKGNEQFF TGCGCCAGCAGCCAGGCTGAGAAGGGCAATGAGCAGTTCTTC
many TRBJ1-1 . TRBV5-5 CASSWTALNTEAFF TGTGCCAGCAGTTGGACAGCCCTGAACACTGAAGCTTTCTTT
. TRBJ2-7 . TRBV20-1 CSARRPYEREQYF TGCAGTGCTAGAAGACCTTATGAGAGAGAGCAGTACTTC
many TRBJ1-1 . TRBV29-1 CSVGRGNTEAFF TGCAGCGTTGGAAGGGGGAACACTGAAGCTTTCTTT